These 28 T cell receptor beta chains were sequenced from one sample in a study of blood T cell repertoires in COVID-19. TCRdb's table, derived via immunoSEQ multiplex PCR, lists solely in-frame clones and lacks some. Of some 60,000 clones in the sample, 65% to 90% were seen once. The sequenced sample was peripheral blood. Receptor source: a man in his forties or fifties with COVID-19, enrolled during active disease.

CDR3 protein: CASIHATSGKVNEQFF. The DNA for the CDR3 is TGTGCCAGCATCCACGCGACTAGCGGGAAGGTAAATGAGCAGTTCTTC. V gene TRBV7-8 combines with J gene TRBJ2-1; 11 nucleotides align to TRBD2. V gave up 7 bases and J gave up 7 bases; unmatched junction bases: 12. The length of the CDR3 is 16 residues. CDR1 is SGHVS and CDR2 is FQNEAQ in the germline V gene.

This clone was seen a few times. The chain employs TRBV5-5 and TRBJ1-6; D gene uncertain. Deletions cut 5 bases from V and 3 bases from J, with 15 bases between. Germline V lookup: CDR1 SGHKS, CDR2 YYEKEE (reference sequence). This CDR3 has 16 residues. The CDR3 loop reads CASSSGSSFYNSPLHF. CDR3 nucleotides: TGTGCCAGCAGTTCGGGGAGCTCCTTCTATAATTCACCCCTCCACTTT.

This chain links TRBV2 with TRBJ2-2; no clear D. Germline values: CDR1 SNHLY, CDR2 FYNNEI. With 7 bases removed from V and 5 bases from J, the gap between germline ends came to 11 bases. This CDR3 is 13 amino acids long. The CDR3 is CASMNSRTGELFF. DNA for the CDR3: TGTGCCAGCATGAACAGTCGTACCGGGGAGCTGTTTTTT.

The rearrangement joins TRBV20-1 to TRBJ2-5, with D uncertain. With 6 bases removed from V and 7 bases from J, the gap between germline ends came to 12 bases. Looked up from germline, CDR1 is DFQATT and CDR2 is SNEGSKA (reference sequence). There are 11 residues in the CDR3. CDR3 sequence reads: CSAVRSPTQYF. CDR3 nucleotide sequence: TGCAGTGCCGTAAGGAGTCCGACCCAGTACTTC.

V and J are TRBV18 and TRBJ1-2; 7 bases agree with TRBD1. V shed 2 bases, J shed 7 bases, and the junction held 7 bases outside the gene matches. Germline V CDR1 and CDR2: KGHSH, LQKENI. CDR3 length: 14 amino acids. For the CDR3, the DNA is TGTGCCAGCTCACCAGATTCCAGGGGGTCTGGCTACACCTTC. It encodes CASSPDSRGSGYTF.

This clone was seen a few times. V is TRBV5-1 and J is TRBJ2-7; 10 nucleotides agree with TRBD1. V lost 4 bases and J lost 4; bases outside the gene matches: 8. CDR1 and CDR2 from the germline V gene are SGHRS and YFSETQ. This CDR3 comprises 15 residues. The CDR3, as DNA: TGCGCCAGCAGCCAAAGACAGGGGGCGGGATACGAGCAGTACTTC. This gives the protein CASSQRQGAGYEQYF.

The rearrangement links TRBV5-1 to TRBJ2-7; TRBD2 agrees at 8 bases. V shed 4 bases, J shed 2 bases, and the junction held 8 bases outside the gene matches. The germline V gene has CDR1 SGHRS and CDR2 YFSETQ. The CDR3 runs 15 residues. The CDR3: CASSRLSGATYEQYF. The CDR3 DNA sequence: TGCGCCAGCAGCCGGCTTAGCGGGGCGACCTACGAGCAGTACTTC.

The chain recombines TRBV19 with TRBJ1-1, with D maybe TRBD1 (6 bases). This CDR3 region has 14 residues. The V end was cut by 3 bases, the J end by 0 bases, with 8 bases between. The germline CDR1 and CDR2 sequences are LNHDA and SQIVND (reference sequence). The CDR3 bases are TGTGCCAGTAGTATCGACAGGTTGAACACTGAAGCTTTCTTT. It codes for CASSIDRLNTEAFF.

The J gene is TRBJ1-4, the V gene TRBV9; D not certain. The CDR3 is 14 residues long. Trimming cost V 4 bases and J 8 bases, with 15 bases left between them. Germline loops: CDR1 SGDLS, CDR2 YYNGEE. Here the CDR3 DNA reads TGTGCCAGCAGCCAGGTCTGGGGAGGCGAAAAACTGTTTTTT. Its translation is CASSQVWGGEKLFF.

V gene TRBV9 combines with J gene TRBJ2-7; 10 bases match TRBD1. CDR3 length: 14 residues. Trimming took 4 bases from V and 6 from J; bases not matched to a gene: 7. Germline V lookup: CDR1 SGDLS, CDR2 YYNGEE. The CDR3 DNA sequence: TGTGCCAGCAGCCTTGGACAGGGGGTGGGCGAGCAGTACTTC. Its translation: CASSLGQGVGEQYF.

The rearrangement uses TRBV30 and TRBJ1-2; D is possibly TRBD1 (6 bases). CDR3 length: 14 residues. Deletions cut 3 bases from V and 0 bases from J, with 11 bases between. Looked up from germline, CDR1 is GTSNPN and CDR2 is SVGIG (reference sequence). The CDR3 sequence is CAWSRQASNYGYTF. As DNA, the CDR3 is TGTGCCTGGAGCCGACAGGCTTCTAACTATGGCTACACCTTC.

The chain combines TRBV5-1 with TRBJ1-1; weak D call: TRBD1 (5 bases). CDR1 is SGHRS, CDR2 YFSETQ, per germline. CDR3 size: 15 residues. The ends were cut back, 1 base at V and 4 bases at J, with 14 bases in the middle. The CDR3 DNA sequence: TGCGCCAGCAGCTTGTCGGGGGGTGGACGCACTGAAGCTTTCTTT. Translated: CASSLSGGGRTEAFF.

The genes are TRBV6-5 and TRBJ2-3; 11 bases line up with TRBD2. CDR3 length: 14 amino acids. Trimming removed 6 bases from V and 6 bases from J; junction bases left unmatched: 5. Per the germline V gene, CDR1 is MNHEY and CDR2 is SVGAGI. The CDR3 coding sequence is TGTGCCAGCAGGGTGACTAGCGGGACTGATACGCAGTATTTT. Its translation: CASRVTSGTDTQYF.

This clone has a count of ten or more. The V gene is TRBV30, the J gene TRBJ2-2, with a weak D call TRBD1 (6 bases). Per the germline V gene, CDR1 is GTSNPN and CDR2 is SVGIG (reference sequence). V lost 3 bases to trimming and J lost 3 bases, with 14 bases between them. CDR3 length equals 15 residues. Here the CDR3 DNA reads TGTGCCTGGAGCAGGGGCGCACAGGACACCGGGGAGCTGTTTTTT. Its protein is CAWSRGAQDTGELFF.

The chain is built from TRBV7-3 and TRBJ1-1, with D uncertain. There are 13 residues in the CDR3. Germline CDR1 SGHTA, CDR2 FQGTGA. V lost 4 bases to trimming and J lost 6 bases, with 12 bases between them. The DNA of the CDR3 is TGTGCCAGCAGCTCAACCGGACTGGCTGAAGCTTTCTTT. This sequence encodes CASSSTGLAEAFF.

The chain couples TRBV5-5 to TRBJ1-2; a possible D gene is TRBD1 (6 bases). The CDR3 sequence is 15 residues long. V lost 0 bases and J 3 bases, leaving 12 bases between the germline ends. The germline CDR1 and CDR2 sequences are SGHKS and YYEKEE (reference sequence). The CDR3 bases are TGTGCCAGCAGCTTGGTTCCGGACAGCGACTATGGCTACACCTTC. This translates into CASSLVPDSDYGYTF. The variable domain in full, completed from reference TRBV5-5 and TRBJ1-2, reads DAGVTQSPTHLIKTRGQQVTLRCSPISGHKSVSWYQQVLGQGPQFIFQYYEKEERGRGNFPDRFSARQFPNYSSELNVNALLLGDSALYLCASSLVPDSDYGYTFGSGTRLTVV.

V usage is TRBV6-1 and J usage is TRBJ1-5; 7 positions match TRBD1. Per the germline V gene, CDR1 is MNHNS and CDR2 is SASEGT. The CDR3 covers 14 residues. J was trimmed by 5 bases and V by 4 bases; bases with no gene match: 5. The CDR3 coding sequence is TGTGCCAGCAGTGCAGGGACAGATTATCAGCCCCAGCATTTT. Residues: CASSAGTDYQPQHF.

This chain connects TRBV11-3 to TRBJ2-1; 12 nucleotides line up with TRBD1. V shed 4 bases, J shed 0 bases, and the junction held 4 bases outside the gene matches. Germline lookup yields CDR1 SGHNT and CDR2 YENEEA. The CDR3 is made up of 17 amino acids. CDR3 sequence reads: CASSSGQGAVSYNEQFF. CDR3 DNA sequence: TGTGCCAGCAGCTCGGGACAGGGGGCGGTCTCCTACAATGAGCAGTTCTTC.

The V gene is TRBV5-1, the J gene TRBJ2-7; 10 bases agree with TRBD2. From germline, CDR1 is SGHRS and CDR2 YFSETQ. The junction had 10 bases not matched to a gene; V was cut back by 4 bases and J by 6 bases. The CDR3 covers 15 residues. CDR3 in DNA: TGCGCCAGCAGCCCCAAGCGGGAGGGCCTGATCGAGCAGTACTTC. It is translated as CASSPKREGLIEQYF.

V gene TRBV29-1 combines with J gene TRBJ2-7; 10 bases map to TRBD1. The CDR3 consists of 16 residues. From germline, CDR1 is SQVTM and CDR2 ANQGSEA. V lost 6 bases, J lost 3 bases, and 14 bases stayed unmatched. CDR3 bases: TGCAGCGTCCTTGCCGGTAGATGGGACAGGGGCTACGAGCAGTACTTC. Its protein product is CSVLAGRWDRGYEQYF.

The genes are TRBV5-4 and TRBJ2-4; D is possibly TRBD1 (6 bases). The CDR3 sequence is 16 residues long. Trimming removed 0 bases at V and 0 bases at J, with 10 bases between. The germline V gene encodes CDR1 SGHNT and CDR2 YYREEE (reference sequence). In DNA, the CDR3 is TGTGCCAGCAGCTTGGGACAGGCGGGAGCCAAAAACATTCAGTACTTC. Protein sequence: CASSLGQAGAKNIQYF.

This chain joins TRBV7-3 and TRBJ2-1; 7 nucleotides agree with TRBD1. The CDR3 is 13 amino acids. Per germline, CDR1 SGHTA and CDR2 FQGTGA. V lost 5 bases, J lost 11 bases, and 9 bases stayed unmatched. CDR3 sequence: CASSPSTTGKQFF. CDR3 sequence (DNA): TGTGCCAGCAGCCCAAGCACGACAGGGAAGCAGTTCTTC. The complete variable domain, with remaining parts taken from reference TRBV7-3 and TRBJ2-1, reads GAGVSQTPSNKVTEKGKYVELRCDPISGHTALYWYRQSLGQGPEFLIYFQGTGAADDSGLPNDRFFAVRPEGSVSTLKIQRTERGDSAVYLCASSPSTTGKQFFGPGTRLTVL.

This chain links TRBV4-1 with TRBJ1-1; the D is unclear. The CDR3 runs to 12 residues. V gave up 3 bases and J gave up 7 bases, with 9 bases separating them. In germline, CDR1 is MGHRA, CDR2 YSYEKL. CDR3 DNA: TGCGCCAGCAGCCATACAGATCTTGAAGCTTTCTTT. It codes for CASSHTDLEAFF.

The chain uses TRBV6-2 or TRBV6-3 and TRBJ2-5, with D possibly matching TRBD1 (6 bases). V shed 0 bases and J shed 2 bases, with 13 bases lying between them. The CDR3 loop spans 16 amino acids. Germline V gene lookup returns CDR1 MNHEY and CDR2 SVGEGT. The CDR3 is CASSYSSRTAQETQYF. Written as DNA, the CDR3 is TGTGCCAGCAGTTACTCCTCGAGGACAGCACAAGAGACCCAGTACTTC.

In nucleotides, the CDR3 is TGTGCCATCAGTGAGAGGGGGGGTAGCGAATCCTACAATGAGCAGTTCTTC. It encodes CAISERGGSESYNEQFF. This chain joins TRBV10-3 and TRBJ2-1; weak D call: TRBD2 (7 bases). Trimming stripped 2 bases from V and 1 base from J, with 15 bases between. This CDR3 has 17 residues. Germline loops: CDR1 ENHRY, CDR2 SYGVKD.

The chain uses TRBV5-6 and TRBJ1-5; D is possibly TRBD1 (6 bases). The length of the CDR3 is 15 residues. The germline V and J ends were trimmed by 4 bases and 3 bases, with 14 bases remaining between them. Germline V gives CDR1 SGHDT, CDR2 YYEEEE. The CDR3 DNA follows: TGTGCCAGCAGCCCGAGGGGGGGGCTCAATCAGCCCCAGCATTTT. Its protein product is CASSPRGGLNQPQHF.

The V and J genes are TRBV11-2 and TRBJ1-3; D ambiguous. Germline lookup yields CDR1 SGHAT and CDR2 FQNNGV. This CDR3 spans 14 amino acids. V was shortened by 4 bases and J by 2 bases, with 9 bases between the two germline ends. The CDR3 is CASSSRLTGNTIYF. The CDR3 nucleotides read TGTGCCAGCAGCTCTCGACTCACTGGAAACACCATATATTTT. Combining the CDR3 with reference TRBV11-2 and TRBJ1-3 gives the whole variable domain EAGVAQSPRYKIIEKRQSVAFWCNPISGHATLYWYQQILGQGPKLLIQFQNNGVVDDSQLPKDRFSAERLKGVDSTLKIQPAKLEDSAVYLCASSSRLTGNTIYFGEGSWLTVV.

V and J are TRBV5-1 and TRBJ2-7, with 8 positions matching TRBD2. The CDR3 consists of 14 residues. CDR1 is SGHRS and CDR2 is YFSETQ in the germline V gene. V shed 4 bases, J shed 4 bases, and the junction held 7 bases outside the gene matches. CDR3 in amino acids: CASSPSGGAYEQYF. In nucleotides, the CDR3 is TGCGCCAGCAGCCCCTCGGGGGGGGCTTACGAGCAGTACTTC.